The 23 T cell receptor beta chains below come from one sample, sequenced in a study of blood T cell repertoires in COVID-19. The data were produced by immunoSEQ multiplex PCR, yet TCRdb's version contains in-frame clones alone and is incomplete. This table holds approximately 300,000 clones, around 89% found once. Sequencing used PBMCs or T cells enriched from blood (not recorded which). Receptors originate from a woman under 30 with acute COVID-19.

This chain connects TRBV25-1 to TRBJ2-3; 9 positions agree with TRBD2. V shed 5 bases and J 4 bases; nucleotides not matched to a gene: 7. CDR3 length equals 15 residues. From germline, CDR1 is MGHDK and CDR2 SYGVNS. The CDR3 bases are TGTGCCAGCAGTTCCAGCGGGAGGAGCCCAGATACGCAGTATTTT. Amino acid sequence: CASSSSGRSPDTQYF.

The chain uses TRBV27 and TRBJ1-1; D might be TRBD1 (5 bases). Deletions cut 8 bases from V and 0 bases from J, with 19 bases between. CDR1 is MNHEY and CDR2 is SMNVEV in the germline V gene (reference sequence). This CDR3 region has 16 residues. The CDR3, as DNA: TGTGCCAGCCGCCCCATGGGGGGGTACCTGAACACTGAAGCTTTCTTT. Translating it yields CASRPMGGYLNTEAFF.

The gene calls are TRBV4-2 and TRBJ1-2; maybe TRBD1 (5 bases). V lost 0 bases, J lost 6 bases, and 11 bases lay in between. The CDR3 covers 14 residues. Germline CDR1 and CDR2: LGHNA and YNFKEQ. CDR3 loop: CASSQDPQGNGYTF. CDR3 nucleotides: TGTGCCAGCAGCCAAGATCCCCAGGGAAATGGCTACACCTTC.

The rearrangement joins TRBV6-5 to TRBJ2-7, with D unclear. Trimming pared 4 bases from V and 0 bases from J, leaving 13 bases between. The CDR3 sequence is 15 residues long. The germline CDR1 and CDR2 sequences are MNHEY and SVGAGI. The CDR3 sequence is CASSSRVLSSYEQYF. The CDR3 DNA reads TGTGCCAGCAGTTCCCGGGTCCTAAGCTCCTACGAGCAGTACTTC.

The chain is built from TRBV7-2 and TRBJ1-5; TRBD1 is a possible D gene (6 bases). The length of the CDR3 is 13 residues. V shed 6 bases and J shed 7 bases, with 13 bases lying between them. Germline CDR1 SGHTA, CDR2 FQGNSA. CDR3 sequence: CASRQGVGQPQHF. For the CDR3, the DNA is TGTGCCAGCAGACAGGGCGTGGGACAGCCCCAGCATTTT.

The gene calls are TRBV19 and TRBJ1-2, with 7 positions matching TRBD1. The CDR3 extends over 15 amino acids. CDR1 is LNHDA and CDR2 is SQIVND in the germline V gene (reference sequence). The trim removed 10 bases at V and 8 bases at J, leaving 19 bases unmatched. Here the CDR3 DNA reads TGTGCCACCCGTGACCAGCGGGGGGAAGGGGGCGGCTACACCTTC. This sequence encodes CATRDQRGEGGGYTF.

The chain uses TRBV10-3 and TRBJ1-5; D might be TRBD1 (5 bases). The length of the CDR3 is 13 residues. V lost 7 bases to trimming and J lost 6 bases, with 13 bases between them. In germline, CDR1 is ENHRY, CDR2 SYGVKD. CDR3 sequence: CAINQGRGQPQHF. The CDR3 DNA reads as TGTGCCATCAACCAGGGTAGGGGTCAGCCCCAGCATTTT.

This clone was seen a few times. V is TRBV6-5 and J is TRBJ2-3; 7 bases fit TRBD2. V dropped 6 bases and J dropped 8; count of bases not matched to a gene: 14. CDR1 and CDR2 (germline): MNHEY, SVGAGI. The CDR3 spans 15 residues. CDR3 amino acids: CASRDPARGVGTQYF. For the CDR3, the DNA is TGTGCCAGCAGGGACCCTGCACGGGGGGTTGGTACGCAGTATTTT.

This clone was detected a few times. V is TRBV7-9 and J is TRBJ1-3; D gene ambiguous. V was cut by 1 base and J by 4 bases, with 11 bases left in between. CDR1 and CDR2 (germline): SEHNR, FQNEAQ (reference sequence). The CDR3 runs 15 residues. CDR3 loop: CASSLGSRRGNTIYF. The CDR3 coding sequence is TGTGCCAGCAGCTTAGGGAGCAGACGAGGAAACACCATATATTTT.

J is TRBJ1-6 and V is TRBV27, with a tentative D call TRBD1 (5 bases). The CDR3 runs to 18 residues. V lost 5 bases and J 7 bases, leaving 24 bases between the germline ends. Germline CDR1 MNHEY, CDR2 SMNVEV (reference sequence). CDR3 coding DNA: TGTGCCAGCAGTCCGAAGGGTGAGGCGGGGGTAAAGAATTCACCCCTCCACTTT. Protein product: CASSPKGEAGVKNSPLHF.

This chain joins TRBV10-3 and TRBJ2-3; possible D gene TRBD2, 5 bases. Trimming removed 1 base from V and 5 bases from J, with 10 bases in between. CDR1 is ENHRY, CDR2 SYGVKD, per germline. The CDR3 runs 14 residues. The CDR3 DNA reads TGTGCCATCAGTGAGTGGGAGAGGGAAGATACGCAGTATTTT. This encodes CAISEWEREDTQYF.

The chain uses TRBV7-6 and TRBJ2-7; D is uncertain. Looked up from germline, CDR1 is SGHVS and CDR2 is FNYEAQ. Trimming shortened V by 3 bases and J by 5 bases, and 8 bases separated the two germline ends. CDR3 length: 12 amino acids. As DNA, the CDR3 is TGTGCCAGCAGCTTTTCAGAAAACGAGCAGTACTTC. Protein product: CASSFSENEQYF.

The chain is built from TRBV28 and TRBJ2-1, with 7 bases lining up with TRBD1. The CDR3 loop spans 16 amino acids. Per the germline V gene, CDR1 is MDHEN and CDR2 is SYDVKM. Losses at the gene ends were 5 bases for V and 8 bases for J; bases not matched to a gene: 15. The DNA of the CDR3 is TGTGCCAGCAGTCGACCCAGACAGGGTGGTAAGGATGAGCAGTTCTTC. As protein: CASSRPRQGGKDEQFF.

The chain links TRBV5-4 to TRBJ1-2; no firm D call. Germline CDR1 is SGHNT and CDR2 is YYREEE (reference sequence). Trimming shortened V by 0 bases and J by 0 bases, and 12 bases separated the two germline ends. The CDR3 runs to 16 residues. CDR3 nucleotide sequence: TGTGCCAGCAGCTTGGTGGCGGAAGTTCCTAACTATGGCTACACCTTC. Translated: CASSLVAEVPNYGYTF.

The J gene is TRBJ2-3, the V gene TRBV28; 7 bases map to TRBD1. The CDR3 totals 12 residues. The J segment lost 4 bases and the V segment lost 7 bases, leaving 2 bases of the junction unmatched. Germline CDR1 is MDHEN and CDR2 is SYDVKM. The CDR3 nucleotides are TGTGCCAGCAACCAGGGGGCAGATACGCAGTATTTT. Protein product: CASNQGADTQYF.

This chain connects TRBV7-3 to TRBJ2-7, with 16 bases that match TRBD2. In germline, CDR1 is SGHTA, CDR2 FQGTGA. The CDR3 is made up of 17 amino acids. V dropped 2 bases and J dropped 4; count of bases not matched to a gene: 5. The CDR3: CASSLAPGLAGGYEQYF. The CDR3 region has the DNA TGTGCCAGCAGCTTAGCACCGGGACTAGCGGGGGGGTACGAGCAGTACTTC.

This clone was observed once. The chain employs TRBV7-8 and TRBJ2-7; 14 nucleotides match TRBD2. Germline V gene lookup returns CDR1 SGHVS and CDR2 FQNEAQ. The CDR3 length is 18 residues. Trimming removed 4 bases from V and 3 bases from J; junction bases left unmatched: 11. The CDR3 region is CASSSILPGTSGSYEQYF. The CDR3 DNA is TGTGCCAGCAGCTCCATTTTACCCGGGACTAGCGGGAGCTACGAGCAGTACTTC.

The chain has TRBV25-1 and TRBJ1-4, with TRBD1 matching 7 bases. J was trimmed by 5 bases and V by 6 bases; bases with no gene match: 6. The CDR3 totals 14 residues. Germline loops: CDR1 MGHDK, CDR2 SYGVNS. The CDR3 is CASRETGWNEKLFF. The CDR3 DNA reads TGTGCCAGCAGGGAGACAGGGTGGAATGAAAAACTGTTTTTT.

This clone appeared once. The chain has TRBV18 and TRBJ2-7, with TRBD2 matching over 8 bases. Germline lookup yields CDR1 KGHSH and CDR2 LQKENI. Trimming at V came to 1 base and at J to 3 bases, leaving 2 bases not matched to a gene. This CDR3 has 14 amino acids. The CDR3 is CASSPRGTSYEQYF. CDR3 nucleotide sequence: TGTGCCAGCTCACCACGTGGGACTAGCTACGAGCAGTACTTC.

The V gene is TRBV5-1, the J gene TRBJ2-3; the D is unclear. CDR1 SGHRS and CDR2 YFSETQ come from the germline V gene. Trimming took 4 bases from V and 7 from J, leaving 10 bases between them. This CDR3 is built from 12 residues. CDR3: CASSAPTYTQYF. Here the CDR3 DNA reads TGCGCCAGCAGCGCACCGACTTATACGCAGTATTTT.

The rearrangement joins TRBV11-3 to TRBJ2-3; D is uncertain. The CDR3 extends over 13 amino acids. Trimming removed 3 bases at V and 0 bases at J, with 4 bases between. Per the germline V gene, CDR1 is SGHNT and CDR2 is YENEEA. In DNA form, the CDR3 reads TGTGCCAGCAGCTTTCTAAGCACAGATACGCAGTATTTT. Translation: CASSFLSTDTQYF.

This sequence joins TRBV6-5 and TRBJ1-2; D is perhaps TRBD1 (6 bases). The CDR3 spans 13 residues. Trimming left V 4 bases short and J 4 bases short, with 10 bases between. Germline V CDR1 and CDR2: MNHEY, SVGAGI. DNA for the CDR3: TGTGCCAGCAGTTGGGACACGGGCTATGGCTACACCTTC. Protein product: CASSWDTGYGYTF.

The chain links TRBV20-1 to TRBJ2-7; no clear D gene. Deletions cut 3 bases from V and 3 bases from J, with 9 bases between. This CDR3 is 12 amino acids long. Per the germline V gene, CDR1 is DFQATT and CDR2 is SNEGSKA (reference sequence). The DNA of the CDR3 is TGCAGTGCTAGTACCGGGTACTACGAGCAGTACTTC. Translation: CSASTGYYEQYF.